These 27 T cell receptor beta chains were sequenced from one sample in a study of T cells after posttransplantation cyclophosphamide. TCRdb's copy holds only in-frame clones and misses some; the assay was immunoSEQ multiplex PCR. Here the sample spans tens of thousands of clones, roughly 95% being singletons. Sequences were obtained from PBMCs. Source of these receptors: a woman in her twenties or thirties in good health and a related stem cell transplant donor.

The chain combines TRBV5-1 with TRBJ1-1, with D possibly TRBD1 on 5 matching bases. The CDR3 is made up of 13 amino acids. Deletions cut 0 bases from V and 7 bases from J, with 10 bases between. CDR1 and CDR2 from the germline V gene are SGHRS and YFSETQ. The CDR3 DNA reads as TGCGCCAGCAGCTTGGAAGGCAGGGTTGAAGCTTTCTTT. Encoded protein: CASSLEGRVEAFF.

The rearrangement links TRBV7-2 to TRBJ1-2; 8 positions match TRBD1. Germline CDR1 SGHTA, CDR2 FQGNSA. V shed 0 bases, J shed 7 bases, and the junction held 7 bases outside the gene matches. CDR3 length: 15 amino acids. The CDR3 coding sequence is TGTGCCAGCAGCTTAGCGGCAGGGGGCACGTTTGGCTACACCTTC. Its protein is CASSLAAGGTFGYTF. Variable domain in full (rest from reference TRBV7-2 and TRBJ1-2): GAGVSQSPSNKVTEKGKDVELRCDPISGHTALYWYRQSLGQGLEFLIYFQGNSAPDKSGLPSDRFSAERTGGSVSTLTIQRTQQEDSAVYLCASSLAAGGTFGYTFGSGTRLTVV.

J is TRBJ1-2 and V is TRBV28, with 7 bases that match TRBD1. The CDR3 covers 13 residues. CDR1 and CDR2 from the germline V gene are MDHEN and SYDVKM. V gave up 3 bases and J gave up 5 bases; unmatched junction bases: 3. CDR3: CASSLAGGYGYTF. The CDR3 coding sequence is TGTGCCAGCAGTTTGGCAGGGGGGTATGGCTACACCTTC.

This rearrangement joins TRBV7-2 to TRBJ1-6, with 9 positions matching TRBD1. Germline values: CDR1 SGHTA, CDR2 FQGNSA. The CDR3 consists of 14 residues. The V gene end was trimmed by 4 bases and the J gene end by 10 bases; junction bases not matched to a gene: 5. CDR3 amino acids: CASSSGQGGSPLHF. DNA of the CDR3: TGTGCCAGCAGCTCGGGACAGGGTGGATCACCCCTCCACTTT. The variable domain in full, completed from reference TRBV7-2 and TRBJ1-6, reads GAGVSQSPSNKVTEKGKDVELRCDPISGHTALYWYRQSLGQGLEFLIYFQGNSAPDKSGLPSDRFSAERTGGSVSTLTIQRTQQEDSAVYLCASSSGQGGSPLHFGNGTRLTVT.

The V gene is TRBV5-6, the J gene TRBJ1-1, with TRBD1 matching over 10 bases. V lost 6 bases, J lost 3 bases, and 11 bases stayed unmatched. This CDR3 is 16 amino acids long. Germline V lookup: CDR1 SGHDT, CDR2 YYEEEE. CDR3 in amino acids: CASIPLTGGGYTEAFF. The CDR3 DNA reads TGTGCCAGCATCCCCCTGACAGGGGGCGGCTACACTGAAGCTTTCTTT.

The CDR3 DNA sequence: TGTGCCAGCAGTAACAGGGTGAAAGGCTACACCTTC. Translated: CASSNRVKGYTF. The chain recombines TRBV6-5 with TRBJ1-2; weak D call: TRBD1 (6 bases). Germline values: CDR1 MNHEY, CDR2 SVGAGI. V was cut by 5 bases and J by 8 bases, with 12 bases left in between. This CDR3 spans 12 amino acids.

The chain is built from TRBV5-6 and TRBJ2-1, with D uncertain. The CDR3 covers 13 residues. V was pared by 0 bases and J by 4 bases, with 5 bases between. Germline CDR1 SGHDT, CDR2 YYEEEE. The chain's CDR3 is CASSLGQYNEQFF. Written as DNA, the CDR3 is TGTGCCAGCAGCTTGGGGCAGTACAATGAGCAGTTCTTC. Full variable domain (remainder filled in from reference TRBV5-6 and TRBJ2-1): DAGVTQSPTHLIKTRGQQVTLRCSPKSGHDTVSWYQQALGQGPQFIFQYYEEEERQRGNFPDRFSGHQFPNYSSELNVNALLLGDSALYLCASSLGQYNEQFFGPGTRLTVL.

The chain has TRBV29-1 and TRBJ1-2; no definite D call. The length of the CDR3 is 14 residues. Trimming removed 4 bases at V and 4 bases at J, with 16 bases between. The germline V gene has CDR1 SQVTM and CDR2 ANQGSEA. CDR3 in DNA: TGCAGCGTTGGTGCTGGTCCTCCCCTCTATGGCTACACCTTC. Encoded protein: CSVGAGPPLYGYTF.

A remark on this clone: Other nucleotide sequences in the sample specify the same CDR3. The chain is built from TRBV4-1 and TRBJ1-5; 9 bases align to TRBD1. V lost 3 bases, J lost 10 bases, and 10 bases stayed unmatched. Germline CDR1 and CDR2: MGHRA and YSYEKL. The CDR3 has 15 residues. CDR3 sequence (DNA): TGCGCCAGCAGCCAGAGGGACAGGGCCACTCAACCCCAGCATTTT. Residues: CASSQRDRATQPQHF.

J is TRBJ2-5 and V is TRBV11-1; 9 nucleotides line up with TRBD1. Per the germline V gene, CDR1 is SGHAT and CDR2 is FQDESV (reference sequence). This CDR3 comprises 14 residues. With 6 bases clipped from V and 6 bases from J, the junction kept 8 bases outside the gene matches. This chain's CDR3 is CASRNTGGGQTQYF. In nucleotides, the CDR3 is TGTGCCAGCAGAAATACAGGGGGCGGGCAGACCCAGTACTTC.

The chain carries TRBV28 and TRBJ2-2, with TRBD2 identical over 9 bases. V trimming: 4 bases; J trimming: 7 bases; junction bases outside the gene matches: 10. CDR3 size: 16 residues. Germline CDR1 is MDHEN and CDR2 is SYDVKM. The DNA of the CDR3 is TGTGCCAGCAGTTGGACTAGCGCCTCCTTTCGCGGGGAGCTGTTTTTT. Translated, it gives CASSWTSASFRGELFF.

The chain has TRBV6-1 and TRBJ1-5, with D tentatively TRBD1 (5 bases). Per germline, CDR1 MNHNS and CDR2 SASEGT. The CDR3 is 12 residues long. V lost 8 bases and J lost 5, with 10 bases in between. CDR3 sequence reads: CASCNRHQPQHF. In DNA form, the CDR3 reads TGTGCCAGCTGCAACAGGCATCAGCCCCAGCATTTT.

V and J are TRBV2 and TRBJ2-2, with D perhaps matching TRBD1 or TRBD2 (6 bases each). The CDR3 has 14 residues. The germline gives CDR1 SNHLY, CDR2 FYNNEI. The V end lost 8 bases, the J end lost 0 bases, and 10 bases lay between the germline ends. CDR3 coding DNA: TGTGCCAGCGACGGGGGCGCGAACACCGGGGAGCTGTTTTTT. Translating it yields CASDGGANTGELFF. Full variable domain (missing parts from reference TRBV2 and TRBJ2-2): EPEVTQTPSHQVTQMGQEVILRCVPISNHLYFYWYRQILGQKVEFLVSFYNNEISEKSEIFDDQFSVERPDGSNFTLKIRSTKLEDSAMYFCASDGGANTGELFFGEGSRLTVL.

The V call is TRBV6-5, the J call TRBJ2-5; D is perhaps TRBD1 or TRBD2 (6 bases each). With 0 bases removed from V and 10 bases from J, the gap between germline ends came to 18 bases. Germline lookup yields CDR1 MNHEY and CDR2 SVGAGI. The CDR3 covers 15 residues. Written as DNA, the CDR3 is TGTGCCAGCAGTTACTCTGGGGGCGCGCCGGGGGACCAGTACTTC. Translating gives CASSYSGGAPGDQYF.

The chain employs TRBV5-4 and TRBJ2-1, with D possibly TRBD1 on 6 matching bases. V shed 5 bases and J shed 7 bases, with 13 bases lying between them. The CDR3 sequence is 13 residues long. Germline V lookup: CDR1 SGHNT, CDR2 YYREEE (reference sequence). The CDR3 DNA follows: TGTGCCAGCAGTTTACAGGGTAATAATGAGCAGTTCTTC. Encoded protein: CASSLQGNNEQFF. The entire variable domain, with the rest obtained from reference TRBV5-4 and TRBJ2-1, is as follows: ETGVTQSPTHLIKTRGQQVTLRCSSQSGHNTVSWYQQALGQGPQFIFQYYREEENGRGNFPPRFSGLQFPNYSSELNVNALELDDSALYLCASSLQGNNEQFFGPGTRLTVL.

V and J are TRBV5-4 and TRBJ2-5; 11 bases map to TRBD2. From germline, CDR1 is SGHNT and CDR2 YYREEE (reference sequence). V shed 2 bases, J shed 1 base, and the junction held 1 base outside the gene matches. This CDR3 region has 15 residues. The CDR3 DNA reads TGTGCCAGCAGCTTCCTAGCGGGGGGCCAAGAGACCCAGTACTTC. Translated, it gives CASSFLAGGQETQYF.

CDR3 nucleotides: TGTGCCAGCAGCCAAGGGGGGCTTGGGGACTATGGCTACACCTTC. It translates to CASSQGGLGDYGYTF. The rearrangement joins TRBV4-2 to TRBJ1-2, with D perhaps matching TRBD1 (6 bases). The germline V gene has CDR1 LGHNA and CDR2 YNFKEQ. The CDR3 is 15 amino acids. V lost 1 base, J lost 3 bases, and 12 bases lay in between.

This clone was seen only once. V usage is TRBV6-1 and J usage is TRBJ2-7; D is ambiguous. The CDR3 consists of 14 residues. Germline CDR1 reads MNHNS; CDR2 reads SASEGT. V was cut by 5 bases and J by 3 bases, with 14 bases left in between. In DNA form, the CDR3 reads TGTGCCAGCAGTCCTCCTGACGGCTTCTACGAGCAGTACTTC. Protein sequence: CASSPPDGFYEQYF.

The CDR3 reads CASSHGSTDTQYF. The CDR3 nucleotides are TGTGCCAGCTCTCACGGGAGCACAGATACGCAGTATTTT. The V gene is TRBV6-1, the J gene TRBJ2-3; D is unresolved. CDR1 and CDR2 (germline): MNHNS, SASEGT. The CDR3 contains 13 residues. V was clipped by 8 bases and J by 0 bases, with 9 bases between them.

CDR3 nucleotides: TGTGCCAGCAGCCCTAGGACAGGCCTCCTGTTTTATAGCAATCAGCCCCAGCATTTT. It codes for CASSPRTGLLFYSNQPQHF. This sequence joins TRBV28 and TRBJ1-5, with 7 bases identical to TRBD1. Losses at the gene ends were 6 bases for V and 0 bases for J; bases not matched to a gene: 17. CDR3 size: 19 residues. Germline V gene lookup returns CDR1 MDHEN and CDR2 SYDVKM.

The chain recombines TRBV19 with TRBJ1-1; D is perhaps TRBD1 (5 bases). Germline CDR1 and CDR2: LNHDA and SQIVND (reference sequence). The CDR3 covers 15 residues. V was trimmed by 4 bases and J by 5 bases, leaving 17 bases between them. CDR3 protein: CASSNLRGGWTEAFF. Here the CDR3 DNA reads TGTGCCAGTAGTAACCTCCGTGGGGGGTGGACTGAAGCTTTCTTT. The whole variable domain, remainder taken from reference TRBV19 and TRBJ1-1, is DGGITQSPKYLFRKEGQNVTLSCEQNLNHDAMYWYRQDPGQGLRLIYYSQIVNDFQKGDIAEGYSVSREKKESFPLTVTSAQKNPTAFYLCASSNLRGGWTEAFFGQGTRLTVV.

The chain has TRBV18 and TRBJ2-1; 7 bases are shared with TRBD1. Per the germline V gene, CDR1 is KGHSH and CDR2 is LQKENI. The CDR3 is made up of 16 amino acids. V gave up 6 bases and J gave up 0 bases; unmatched junction bases: 8. CDR3 bases: TGTGCCAGCTCGGGGATGACAGGGAGCTCCTACAATGAGCAGTTCTTC. Translated, it gives CASSGMTGSSYNEQFF.

The V gene is TRBV7-3, the J gene TRBJ2-3; 11 bases line up with TRBD2. Germline CDR1 reads SGHTA; CDR2 reads FQGTGA. V dropped 5 bases and J dropped 14; count of bases not matched to a gene: 9. This CDR3 spans 13 amino acids. The CDR3 reads CASSPSLAGVSYF. The CDR3 DNA is TGTGCCAGCAGCCCCTCACTAGCGGGGGTTTCGTATTTT.

V usage is TRBV5-4 and J usage is TRBJ1-6, with no clear D. The germline CDR1 and CDR2 sequences are SGHNT and YYREEE (reference sequence). The CDR3 spans 14 residues. Trimming shortened V by 1 base and J by 7 bases, and 9 bases separated the two germline ends. CDR3 region: CASSLIQSNSPLHF. The CDR3 nucleotides are TGTGCCAGCAGCTTGATACAGTCCAATTCACCCCTCCACTTT.

CDR3 DNA: TGCGCCAGCAGCCAAAATAGCGGGGGGTTCTACGAGCAGTACTTC. The encoded protein is CASSQNSGGFYEQYF. The chain combines TRBV4-1 with TRBJ2-7; 10 bases agree with TRBD2. This CDR3 contains 15 residues. V lost 2 bases to trimming and J lost 3 bases; unmatched junction nucleotides: 4. Germline loops: CDR1 MGHRA, CDR2 YSYEKL.

V usage is TRBV18 and J usage is TRBJ2-3; D ambiguous. Looked up from germline, CDR1 is KGHSH and CDR2 is LQKENI. V was trimmed by 3 bases and J by 5 bases, leaving 15 bases between them. This CDR3 is built from 15 residues. This chain's CDR3 is CASSPSFNPQDTQYF. CDR3 DNA: TGTGCCAGCTCACCCTCCTTCAACCCACAAGATACGCAGTATTTT. The full variable domain, completed using reference TRBV18 and TRBJ2-3, is NAGVMQNPRHLVRRRGQEARLRCSPMKGHSHVYWYRQLPEEGLKFMVYLQKENIIDESGMPKERFSAEFPKEGPSILRIQQVVRGDSAAYFCASSPSFNPQDTQYFGPGTRLTVL.

The chain uses TRBV6-1 and TRBJ1-2; D unresolved. Germline CDR1 MNHNS, CDR2 SASEGT. CDR3 length: 13 residues. V lost 3 bases to trimming and J lost 4 bases, with 9 bases between them. The CDR3 region has the DNA TGTGCCAGCAGTGATACGGAATTCTATGGCTACACCTTC. Translated: CASSDTEFYGYTF.